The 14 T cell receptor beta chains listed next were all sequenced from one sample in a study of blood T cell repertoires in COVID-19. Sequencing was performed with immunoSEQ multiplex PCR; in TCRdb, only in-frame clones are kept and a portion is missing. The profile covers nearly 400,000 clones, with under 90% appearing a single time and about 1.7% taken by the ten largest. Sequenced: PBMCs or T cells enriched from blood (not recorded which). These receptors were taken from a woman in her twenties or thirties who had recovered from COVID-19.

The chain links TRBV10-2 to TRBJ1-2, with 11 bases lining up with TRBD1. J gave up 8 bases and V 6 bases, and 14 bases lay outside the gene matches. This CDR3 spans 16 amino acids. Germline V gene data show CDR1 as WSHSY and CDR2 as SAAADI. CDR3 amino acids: CASRLMDRGRFDGYTF. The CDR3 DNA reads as TGCGCCAGCAGGCTCATGGACAGGGGGCGATTTGACGGCTACACCTTC.

The CDR3 coding sequence is TGTGCCAGTAGTCCGCGGGGACAGGGGAGCAATCAGCCCCAGCATTTT. This gives the protein CASSPRGQGSNQPQHF. The genes are TRBV19 and TRBJ1-5; 10 nucleotides match TRBD1. Per the germline V gene, CDR1 is LNHDA and CDR2 is SQIVND (reference sequence). The J segment lost 1 base and the V segment lost 5 bases, leaving 5 bases of the junction unmatched. The CDR3 sequence is 16 residues long.

The chain's CDR3 is CASSVGTGGVETQYF. For the CDR3, the DNA is TGTGCCAGCAGCGTAGGGACAGGGGGGGTGGAGACCCAGTACTTC. The rearrangement uses TRBV9 and TRBJ2-5, with 10 bases fitting TRBD1. The CDR3 has 15 residues. The trim removed 0 bases at V and 5 bases at J, leaving 4 bases unmatched. Germline values: CDR1 SGDLS, CDR2 YYNGEE.

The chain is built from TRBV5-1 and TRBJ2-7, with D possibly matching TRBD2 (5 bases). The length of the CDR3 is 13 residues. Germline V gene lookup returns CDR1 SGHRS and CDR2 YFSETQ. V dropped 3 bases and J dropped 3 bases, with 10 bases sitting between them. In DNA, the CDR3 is TGCGCCAGCAGCTCTGGACTTAACTACGAGCAGTACTTC. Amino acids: CASSSGLNYEQYF.

As DNA, the CDR3 is TGTGCCAGCAGTCACTCTCCCGGGACAGCCATGAACACTGAAGCTTTCTTT. This encodes CASSHSPGTAMNTEAFF. The chain combines TRBV13 with TRBJ1-1, with 7 bases aligning to TRBD1. V was clipped by 6 bases and J by 0 bases; unmatched bases: 13. CDR3 length: 17 amino acids. Germline V gene lookup returns CDR1 PRHDT and CDR2 FYEKMQ (reference sequence).

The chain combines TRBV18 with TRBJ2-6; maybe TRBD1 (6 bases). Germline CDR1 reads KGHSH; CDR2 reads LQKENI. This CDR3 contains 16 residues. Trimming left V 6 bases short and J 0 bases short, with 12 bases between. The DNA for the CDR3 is TGTGCCAGCTCCGCCGGACAGCCCTCTGGGGCCAACGTCCTGACTTTC. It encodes CASSAGQPSGANVLTF.

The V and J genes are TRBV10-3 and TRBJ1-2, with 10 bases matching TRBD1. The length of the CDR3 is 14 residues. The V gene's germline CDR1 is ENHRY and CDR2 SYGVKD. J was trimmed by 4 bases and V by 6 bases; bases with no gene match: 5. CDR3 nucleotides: TGTGCCATCAGCGAGGACAGGGGGGGCTATGGCTACACCTTC. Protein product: CAISEDRGGYGYTF.

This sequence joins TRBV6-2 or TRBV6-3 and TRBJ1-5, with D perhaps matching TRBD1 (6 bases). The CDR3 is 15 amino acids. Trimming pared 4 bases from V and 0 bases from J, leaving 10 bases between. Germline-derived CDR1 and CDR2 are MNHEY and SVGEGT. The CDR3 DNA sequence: TGTGCCAGCAGTTCATCAGGGGATAGCAATCAGCCCCAGCATTTT. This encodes CASSSSGDSNQPQHF.

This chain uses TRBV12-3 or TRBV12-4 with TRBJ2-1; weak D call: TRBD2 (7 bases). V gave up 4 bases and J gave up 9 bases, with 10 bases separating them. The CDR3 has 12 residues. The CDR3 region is CASSWGGGEQFF. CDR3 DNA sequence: TGTGCCAGCAGTTGGGGGGGCGGTGAGCAGTTCTTC.

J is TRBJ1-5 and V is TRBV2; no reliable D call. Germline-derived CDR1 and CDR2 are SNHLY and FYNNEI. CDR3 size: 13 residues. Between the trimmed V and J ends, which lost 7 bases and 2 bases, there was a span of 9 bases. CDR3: CASMPEGNQPQHF. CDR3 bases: TGTGCCAGCATGCCGGAGGGCAATCAGCCCCAGCATTTT.

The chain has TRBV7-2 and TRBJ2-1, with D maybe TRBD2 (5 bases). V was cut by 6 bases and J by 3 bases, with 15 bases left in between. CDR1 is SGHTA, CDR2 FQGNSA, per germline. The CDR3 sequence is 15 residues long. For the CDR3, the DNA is TGTGCCAGCAGAGGTACTTGGAGCGGCTACAATGAGCAGTTCTTC. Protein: CASRGTWSGYNEQFF.

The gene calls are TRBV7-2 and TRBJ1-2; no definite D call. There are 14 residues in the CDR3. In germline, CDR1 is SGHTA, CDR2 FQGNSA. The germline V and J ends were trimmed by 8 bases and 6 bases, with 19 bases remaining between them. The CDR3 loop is CASGRMRAAHGYTF. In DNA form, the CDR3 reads TGTGCCAGCGGGCGTATGAGGGCAGCCCATGGCTACACCTTC.

This CDR3 is CASSSVLADGGQYF. DNA for the CDR3: TGTGCCAGCAGTTCCGTTCTAGCGGATGGGGGCCAGTACTTC. This chain connects TRBV6-2 or TRBV6-3 to TRBJ2-5; 7 bases map to TRBD2. CDR1 MNHEY and CDR2 SVGEGT come from the germline V gene. The CDR3 covers 14 residues. The V and J ends lost 4 bases and 10 bases, in that order; junction bases with no gene match: 12.

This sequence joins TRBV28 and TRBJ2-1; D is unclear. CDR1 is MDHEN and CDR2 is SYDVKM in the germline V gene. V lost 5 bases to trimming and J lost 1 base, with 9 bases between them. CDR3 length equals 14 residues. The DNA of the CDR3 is TGTGCCAGCAGTCATTCCGGGTCCTACAATGAGCAGTTCTTC. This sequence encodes CASSHSGSYNEQFF.